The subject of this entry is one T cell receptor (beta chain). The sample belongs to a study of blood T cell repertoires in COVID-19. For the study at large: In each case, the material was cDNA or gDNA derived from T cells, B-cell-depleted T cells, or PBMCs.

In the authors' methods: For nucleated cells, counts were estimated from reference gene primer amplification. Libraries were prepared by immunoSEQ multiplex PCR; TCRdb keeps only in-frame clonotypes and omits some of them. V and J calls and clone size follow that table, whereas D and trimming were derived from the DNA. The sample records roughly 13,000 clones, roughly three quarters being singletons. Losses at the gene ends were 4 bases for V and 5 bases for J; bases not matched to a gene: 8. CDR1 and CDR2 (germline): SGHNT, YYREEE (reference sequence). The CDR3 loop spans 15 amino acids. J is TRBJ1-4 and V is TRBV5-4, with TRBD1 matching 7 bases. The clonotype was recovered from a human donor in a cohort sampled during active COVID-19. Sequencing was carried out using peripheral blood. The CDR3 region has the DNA TGTGCCAGCAGCACGAACAGGGGACTGAATGAAAAACTGTTTTTT. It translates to CASSTNRGLNEKLFF.